The sequence of this T cell receptor beta chain was determined in a study of PD-L1 blockade in urothelial cancer. CDR3 length: 13 residues. After removal of 5 bases from V and 6 bases from J, the junction contained 3 bases not matched to a gene. The germline gives CDR1 MNHEY, CDR2 SMNVEV (reference sequence). TCRdb keeps only in-frame clones here, not all; method: immunoSEQ multiplex PCR. The table includes some 66,000 clones, around 88% detected once. Time point noted: pretreatment peripheral blood. The V gene is TRBV27, the J gene TRBJ1-1; TRBD1 agrees at 10 bases. This TCR derives from a man aged 60 to 69 with urothelial cancer. The sample here was PBMCs, taken around atezolizumab (anti-PD-L1) treatment. The DNA of the CDR3 is TGTGCCAGCAGTATCGGACAGGGGGCTGAAGCTTTCTTT. This encodes CASSIGQGAEAFF.